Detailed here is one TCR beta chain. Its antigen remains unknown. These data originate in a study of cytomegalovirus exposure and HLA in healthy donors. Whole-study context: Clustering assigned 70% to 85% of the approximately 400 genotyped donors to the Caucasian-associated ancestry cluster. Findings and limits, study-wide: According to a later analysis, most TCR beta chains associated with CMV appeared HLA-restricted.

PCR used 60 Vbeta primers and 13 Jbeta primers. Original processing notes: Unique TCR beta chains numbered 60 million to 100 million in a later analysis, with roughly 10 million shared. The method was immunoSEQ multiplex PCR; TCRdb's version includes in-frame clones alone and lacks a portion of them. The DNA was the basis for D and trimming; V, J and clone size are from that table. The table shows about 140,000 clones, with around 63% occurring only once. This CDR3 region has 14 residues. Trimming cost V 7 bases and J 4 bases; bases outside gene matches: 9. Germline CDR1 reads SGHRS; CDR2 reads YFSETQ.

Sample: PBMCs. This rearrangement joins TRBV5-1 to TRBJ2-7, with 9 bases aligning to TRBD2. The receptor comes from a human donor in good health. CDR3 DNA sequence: TGCGCCAGCCGCGCGGCGGGAGGGCAGTACGAGCAGTACTTC. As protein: CASRAAGGQYEQYF.